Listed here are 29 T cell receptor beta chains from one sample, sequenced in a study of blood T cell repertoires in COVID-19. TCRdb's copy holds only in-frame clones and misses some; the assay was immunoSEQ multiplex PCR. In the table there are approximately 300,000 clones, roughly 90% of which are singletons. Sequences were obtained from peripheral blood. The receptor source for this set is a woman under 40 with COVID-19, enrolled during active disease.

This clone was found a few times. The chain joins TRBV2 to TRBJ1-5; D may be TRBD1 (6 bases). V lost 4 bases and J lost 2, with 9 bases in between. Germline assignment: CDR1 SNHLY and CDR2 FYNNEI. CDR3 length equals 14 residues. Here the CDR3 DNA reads TGTGCCAGCAGTGGGGGGCGAGGCAATCAGCCCCAGCATTTT. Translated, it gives CASSGGRGNQPQHF.

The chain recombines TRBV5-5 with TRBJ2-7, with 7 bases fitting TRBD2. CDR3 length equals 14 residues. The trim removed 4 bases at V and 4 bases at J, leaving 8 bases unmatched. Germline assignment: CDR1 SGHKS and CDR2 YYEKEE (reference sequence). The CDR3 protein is CASSVAAGSYEQYF. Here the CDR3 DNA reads TGTGCCAGCAGCGTAGCAGCGGGATCTTACGAGCAGTACTTC.

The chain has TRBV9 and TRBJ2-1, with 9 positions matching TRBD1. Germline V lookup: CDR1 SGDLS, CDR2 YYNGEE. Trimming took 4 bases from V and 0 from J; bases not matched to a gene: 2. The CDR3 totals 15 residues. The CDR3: CASSPTGGSYNEQFF. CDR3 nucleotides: TGTGCCAGCAGCCCGACAGGGGGCTCCTACAATGAGCAGTTCTTC.

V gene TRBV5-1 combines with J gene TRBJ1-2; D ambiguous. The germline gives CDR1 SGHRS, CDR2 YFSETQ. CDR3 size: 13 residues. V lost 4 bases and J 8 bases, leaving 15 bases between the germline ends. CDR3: CASSPGGAGGYTF. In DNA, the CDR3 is TGCGCCAGCAGCCCGGGAGGAGCGGGCGGCTACACCTTC. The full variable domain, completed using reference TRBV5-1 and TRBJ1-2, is KAGVTQTPRYLIKTRGQQVTLSCSPISGHRSVSWYQQTPGQGLQFLFEYFSETQRNKGNFPGRFSGRQFSNSRSEMNVSTLELGDSALYLCASSPGGAGGYTFGSGTRLTVV.

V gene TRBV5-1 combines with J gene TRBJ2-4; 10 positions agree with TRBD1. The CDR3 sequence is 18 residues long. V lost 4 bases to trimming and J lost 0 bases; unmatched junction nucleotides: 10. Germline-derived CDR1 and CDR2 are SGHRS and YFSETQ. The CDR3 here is CASSPETGGIGAKNIQYF. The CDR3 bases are TGCGCCAGCAGCCCCGAGACAGGGGGCATCGGAGCCAAAAACATTCAGTACTTC.

CDR3 nucleotide sequence: TGTGCCAGCAGTGGCTCCCGGGAGAGCTCCTACAATGAGCAGTTCTTC. Translation gives CASSGSRESSYNEQFF. This chain uses TRBV6-4 with TRBJ2-1; weak D call: TRBD2 (6 bases). CDR1 MRHNA and CDR2 SNTAGT come from the germline V gene. This CDR3 contains 16 residues. Trimming removed 4 bases at V and 0 bases at J, with 13 bases between.

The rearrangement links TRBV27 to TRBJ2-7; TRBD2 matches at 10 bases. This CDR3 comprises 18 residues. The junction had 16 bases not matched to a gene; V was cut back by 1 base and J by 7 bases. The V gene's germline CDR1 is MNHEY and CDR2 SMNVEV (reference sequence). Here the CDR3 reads CASSLYRLPSGSPAEQYF. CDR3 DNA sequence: TGTGCCAGCAGTTTATATAGACTGCCTAGCGGGAGTCCCGCGGAGCAGTACTTC.

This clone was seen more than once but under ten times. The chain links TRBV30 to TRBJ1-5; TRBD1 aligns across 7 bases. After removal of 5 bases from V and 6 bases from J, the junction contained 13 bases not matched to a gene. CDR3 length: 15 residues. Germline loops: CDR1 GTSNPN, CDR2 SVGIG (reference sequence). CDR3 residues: CAWCAATGQGQPQHF. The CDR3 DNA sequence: TGTGCCTGGTGTGCGGCGACAGGGCAAGGTCAGCCCCAGCATTTT.

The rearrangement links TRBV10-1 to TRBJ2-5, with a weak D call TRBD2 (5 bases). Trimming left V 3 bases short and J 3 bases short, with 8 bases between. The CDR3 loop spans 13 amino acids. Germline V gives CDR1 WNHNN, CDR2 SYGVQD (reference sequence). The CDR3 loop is CASSDGLEETQYF. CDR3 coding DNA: TGCGCCAGCAGTGATGGACTGGAAGAGACCCAGTACTTC.

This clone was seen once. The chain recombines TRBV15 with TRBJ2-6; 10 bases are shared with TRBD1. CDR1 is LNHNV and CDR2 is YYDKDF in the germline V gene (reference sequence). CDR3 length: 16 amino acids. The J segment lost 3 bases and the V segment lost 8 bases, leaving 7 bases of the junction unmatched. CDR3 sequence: CATGTGAFIGANVLTF. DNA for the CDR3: TGTGCCACCGGGACAGGGGCCTTTATTGGGGCCAACGTCCTGACTTTC.

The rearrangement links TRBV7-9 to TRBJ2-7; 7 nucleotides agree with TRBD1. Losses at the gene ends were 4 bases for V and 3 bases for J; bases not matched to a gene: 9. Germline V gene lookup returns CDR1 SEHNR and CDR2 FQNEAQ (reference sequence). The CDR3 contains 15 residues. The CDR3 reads CASSYRDRAFYEQYF. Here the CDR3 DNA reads TGTGCCAGCAGCTACCGGGACAGAGCCTTCTACGAGCAGTACTTC.

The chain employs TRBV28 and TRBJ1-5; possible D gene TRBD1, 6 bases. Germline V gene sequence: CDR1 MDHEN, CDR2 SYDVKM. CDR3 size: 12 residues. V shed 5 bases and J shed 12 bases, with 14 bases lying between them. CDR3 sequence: CASSLGQGGQHF. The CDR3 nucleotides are TGTGCCAGCAGTCTTGGACAAGGGGGCCAGCATTTT.

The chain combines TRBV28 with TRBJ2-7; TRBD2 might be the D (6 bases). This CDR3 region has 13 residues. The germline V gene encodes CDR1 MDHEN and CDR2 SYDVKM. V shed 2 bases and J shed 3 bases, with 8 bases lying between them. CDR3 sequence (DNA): TGTGCCAGCAGTTTAGGGAGGATCTACGAGCAGTACTTC. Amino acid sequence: CASSLGRIYEQYF.

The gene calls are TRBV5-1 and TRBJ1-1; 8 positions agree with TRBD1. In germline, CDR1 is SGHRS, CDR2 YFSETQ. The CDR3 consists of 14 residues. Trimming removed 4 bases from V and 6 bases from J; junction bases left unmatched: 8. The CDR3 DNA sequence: TGCGCCAGCAGCCCCGGACAGGGATTAGCTGAAGCTTTCTTT. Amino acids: CASSPGQGLAEAFF.

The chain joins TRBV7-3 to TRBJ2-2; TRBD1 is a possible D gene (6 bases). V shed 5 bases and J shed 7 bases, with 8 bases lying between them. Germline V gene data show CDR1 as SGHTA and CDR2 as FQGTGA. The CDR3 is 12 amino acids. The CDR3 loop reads CASSPGVGELFF. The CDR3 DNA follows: TGTGCCAGCAGCCCAGGGGTCGGGGAGCTGTTTTTT.

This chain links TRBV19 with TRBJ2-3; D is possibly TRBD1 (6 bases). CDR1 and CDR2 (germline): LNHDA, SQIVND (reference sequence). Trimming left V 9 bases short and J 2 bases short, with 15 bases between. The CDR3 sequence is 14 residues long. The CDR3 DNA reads TGTGCCAGCGGTTGGGACACGTCCACAGATACGCAGTATTTT. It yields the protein CASGWDTSTDTQYF.

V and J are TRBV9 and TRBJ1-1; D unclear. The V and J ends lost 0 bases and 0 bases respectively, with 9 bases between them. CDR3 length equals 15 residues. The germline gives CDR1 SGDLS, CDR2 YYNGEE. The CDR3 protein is CASSVGHSMNTEAFF. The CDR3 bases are TGTGCCAGCAGCGTAGGACACAGCATGAACACTGAAGCTTTCTTT.

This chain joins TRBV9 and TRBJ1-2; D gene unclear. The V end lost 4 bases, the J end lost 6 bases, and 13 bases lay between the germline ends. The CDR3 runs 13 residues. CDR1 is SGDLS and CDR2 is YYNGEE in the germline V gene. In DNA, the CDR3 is TGTGCCAGCAGCTCGGCGGTTTTGGATGGCTACACCTTC. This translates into CASSSAVLDGYTF.

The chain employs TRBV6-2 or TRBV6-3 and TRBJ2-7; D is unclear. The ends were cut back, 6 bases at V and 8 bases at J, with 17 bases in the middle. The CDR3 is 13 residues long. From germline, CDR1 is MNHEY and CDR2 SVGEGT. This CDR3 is CASSTLIATKQYF. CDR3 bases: TGTGCCAGCAGCACCTTAATAGCTACGAAGCAGTACTTC.

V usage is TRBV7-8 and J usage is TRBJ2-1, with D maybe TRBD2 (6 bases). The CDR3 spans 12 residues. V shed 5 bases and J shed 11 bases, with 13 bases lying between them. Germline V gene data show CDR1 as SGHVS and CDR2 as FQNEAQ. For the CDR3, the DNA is TGTGCCAGCAGCCGAAGGGACTTTCAGCAGTTCTTC. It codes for CASSRRDFQQFF.

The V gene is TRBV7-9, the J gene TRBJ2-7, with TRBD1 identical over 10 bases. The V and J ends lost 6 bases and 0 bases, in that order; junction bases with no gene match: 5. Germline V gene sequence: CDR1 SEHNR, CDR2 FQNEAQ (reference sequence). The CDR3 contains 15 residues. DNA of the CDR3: TGTGCCAGCAGTCCCGGGACAGGGGACTCCTACGAGCAGTACTTC. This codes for CASSPGTGDSYEQYF.

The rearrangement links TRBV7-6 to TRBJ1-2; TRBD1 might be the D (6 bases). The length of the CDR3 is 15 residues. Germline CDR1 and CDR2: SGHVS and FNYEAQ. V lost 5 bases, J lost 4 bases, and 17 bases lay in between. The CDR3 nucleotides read TGTGCCAGCAGCCGCGGACAGCAACTAGGCTATGGCTACACCTTC. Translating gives CASSRGQQLGYGYTF.

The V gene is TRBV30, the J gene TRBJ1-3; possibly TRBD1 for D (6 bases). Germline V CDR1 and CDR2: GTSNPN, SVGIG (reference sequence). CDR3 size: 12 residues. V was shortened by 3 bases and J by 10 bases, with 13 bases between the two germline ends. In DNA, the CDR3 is TGTGCCTGGAGCCTCCGAGGACAGACCATATATTTT. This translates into CAWSLRGQTIYF.

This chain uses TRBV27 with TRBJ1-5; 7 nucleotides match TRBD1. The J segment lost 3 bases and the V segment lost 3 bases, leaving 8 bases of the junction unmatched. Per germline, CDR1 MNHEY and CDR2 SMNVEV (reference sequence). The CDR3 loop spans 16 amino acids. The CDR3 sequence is CASSLEGAPTNQPQHF. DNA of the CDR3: TGTGCCAGCAGTTTGGAGGGGGCGCCGACCAATCAGCCCCAGCATTTT.

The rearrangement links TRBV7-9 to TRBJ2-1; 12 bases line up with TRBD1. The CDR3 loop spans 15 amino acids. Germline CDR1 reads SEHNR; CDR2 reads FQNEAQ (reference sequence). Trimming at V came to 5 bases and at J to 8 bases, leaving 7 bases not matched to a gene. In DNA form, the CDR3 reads TGTGCCAGCAGCCCGGCCGGGACAGGGGGCTATGAGCAGTTCTTC. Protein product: CASSPAGTGGYEQFF.

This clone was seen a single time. The DNA of the CDR3 is TGTGCCACCTGCGGACAGCCCCACTACAATGAGCAGTTCTTC. As protein: CATCGQPHYNEQFF. The chain joins TRBV28 to TRBJ2-1; D possibly corresponds to TRBD1 (6 bases). Germline V CDR1 and CDR2: MDHEN, SYDVKM. This CDR3 is built from 14 residues. V lost 10 bases to trimming and J lost 3 bases, with 16 bases between them.

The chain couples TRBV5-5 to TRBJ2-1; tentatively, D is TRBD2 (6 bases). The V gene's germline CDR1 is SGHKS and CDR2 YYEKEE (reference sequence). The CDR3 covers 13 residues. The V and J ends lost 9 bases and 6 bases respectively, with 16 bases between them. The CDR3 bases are TGTGCCACCCATGCGGGAAGGGCCAATGAGCAGTTCTTC. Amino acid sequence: CATHAGRANEQFF.

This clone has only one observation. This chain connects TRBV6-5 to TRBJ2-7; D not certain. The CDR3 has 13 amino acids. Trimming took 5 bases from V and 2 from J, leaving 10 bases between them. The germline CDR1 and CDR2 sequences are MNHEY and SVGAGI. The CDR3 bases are TGTGCCAGCAGTACTGAGTCCGCCTACGAGCAGTACTTC. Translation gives CASSTESAYEQYF.

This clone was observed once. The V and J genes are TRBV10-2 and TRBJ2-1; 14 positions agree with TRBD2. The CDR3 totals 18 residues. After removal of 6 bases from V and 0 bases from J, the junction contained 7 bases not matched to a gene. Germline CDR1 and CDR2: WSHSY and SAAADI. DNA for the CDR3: TGCGCCAGCAGGAGGACTAGCGGGAGGCAGAGCTCCTACAATGAGCAGTTCTTC. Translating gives CASRRTSGRQSSYNEQFF.